This is a list of T cell receptor beta chains from one sample in a study of blood T cell repertoires in COVID-19. TCRdb's copy holds only in-frame clones and misses some; the assay was immunoSEQ multiplex PCR. The sample gives roughly 190,000 clones, under 90% of which show up once; under 15% is in the top ten. The sample consisted of peripheral blood. The receptors originated from a man aged 25-45 years with active or convalescent COVID-19. CDR3s include the opening cysteine and the closing phenylalanine or tryptophan. Each record gives: CDR3 length, J gene, V gene, D gene, clone size, CDR3 DNA, CDR3 protein. The D gene is left open where the match is weak. Where a row states a size, it is once, few, many or the class of an expanded clone; other rows omit it.

16	TRBJ2-5	TRBV11-2	NA	NA	TGTGCCAGCAGCTTCCGACCCGTTACGGGGGAGGAGACCCAGTACTTC	CASSFRPVTGEETQYF
16	TRBJ2-7	TRBV9	TRBD1	once	TGTGCCAGCAGCGTAGTCGGGACAGGGTCTTTCTACGAGCAGTACTTC	CASSVVGTGSFYEQYF
13	TRBJ1-6	TRBV30	NA	NA	TGTGCCTGGACCCCTTCACAAGCGGGTGAGCTCCACTTT	CAWTPSQAGELHF
15	TRBJ1-2	TRBV6-5	TRBD1	NA	TGTGCCAGCAAATGGCCGGGACAGGGGATAACCGGCTACACCTTC	CASKWPGQGITGYTF
16	TRBJ1-1	TRBV6-2/TRBV6-3	TRBD1	NA	TGTGCCAGCAGTAAAGCCCTTGGGACAGGGGGAACTGAAGCTTTCTTT	CASSKALGTGGTEAFF
15	TRBJ1-1	TRBV7-8	TRBD1	NA	TGTGCCAGCAGCCCCCGGACAGGCCTGAACACTGAAGCTTTCTTT	CASSPRTGLNTEAFF
14	TRBJ2-7	TRBV7-2	TRBD1	NA	TGTGCCAGCAGCCACGACAGGGCTACCTACGAGCAGTACTTC	CASSHDRATYEQYF
15	TRBJ2-1	TRBV4-3	NA	NA	TGCGCCAGCAGCCAAGATGGACAGACACTCAATGAGCAGTTCTTC	CASSQDGQTLNEQFF
15	TRBJ1-5	TRBV19	TRBD1	NA	TGTGCCAGTAGTATTCCCACAGGGGTCGATCAGCCCCAGCATTTT	CASSIPTGVDQPQHF
13	TRBJ1-1	TRBV12-3/TRBV12-4	TRBD1	few	TGTGCCAGCAGTTGGGACAGGGGAGCTGAAGCTTTCTTT	CASSWDRGAEAFF
16	TRBJ1-2	TRBV25-1	NA	NA	TGTGCCAGTGCGCAAGTTCGAGGGGACTCCAACTATGGCTACACCTTC	CASAQVRGDSNYGYTF